Listed below are T cell receptor beta chains from one sample, sequenced in a study of cytomegalovirus exposure and HLA in healthy donors. Sequenced by immunoSEQ multiplex PCR; TCRdb stores in-frame clones only, minus some. The sample holds about 260,000 clones; roughly 91% are singletons and the top ten take 3.1%. Sequenced: PBMCs. Receptors originate from a woman in her twenties or thirties in good health and CMV-seronegative. Both conserved end residues are part of each CDR3. A D gene is named only where the DNA matches it firmly. For some rows the clone size is stated as once, few or many, or as a class when expanded; others skip it.

V	size	D	J	CDR3	DNA
TRBV7-9	NA	NA	TRBJ2-7	CASSHRVETSYEQYF	TGTGCCAGCAGCCACCGGGTTGAGACGTCCTACGAGCAGTACTTC
TRBV11-2	NA	TRBD2	TRBJ2-7	CASSPEPRAGGEQYF	TGTGCCAGCAGCCCCGAACCAAGGGCCGGGGGGGAGCAGTACTTC
TRBV14	NA	NA	TRBJ1-1	CASSRRTGLNTEAFF	TGTGCCAGCAGCCGCCGCACAGGCCTCAACACTGAAGCTTTCTTT
TRBV6-5	NA	TRBD2	TRBJ2-7	CASRRLAGGEQYF	TGTGCCAGCAGGAGACTAGCGGGAGGAGAGCAGTACTTC
TRBV28	NA	NA	TRBJ2-2	CASSSSGLGAGELFF	TGTGCCAGCAGCAGCAGCGGGCTCGGGGCCGGGGAGCTGTTTTTT
TRBV7-9	NA	NA	TRBJ1-5	CASSSGVTSNQPQHF	TGTGCCAGCAGCTCCGGAGTGACTAGCAATCAGCCCCAGCATTTT
TRBV28	NA	NA	TRBJ2-3	CASSLLAQLGADTQYF	TGTGCCAGCAGTCTCCTAGCGCAACTGGGGGCAGATACGCAGTATTTT
TRBV29-1	NA	TRBD1	TRBJ1-1	CSVRDRGVNTEAFF	TGCAGCGTCCGGGACAGGGGCGTGAACACTGAAGCTTTCTTT
TRBV4-3	NA	TRBD1	TRBJ2-7	CASSAAGQGYEQYF	TGCGCCAGCAGCGCAGCGGGACAGGGGTACGAGCAGTACTTC
TRBV7-2	NA	TRBD1	TRBJ2-7	CASSLGPPGTGGFEEQYF	TGTGCCAGCAGCTTAGGTCCTCCAGGGACAGGGGGTTTTGAGGAGCAGTACTTC
TRBV30	NA	NA	TRBJ1-1	CAWGTGHTEAFF	TGTGCCTGGGGGACGGGACACACTGAAGCTTTCTTT
TRBV5-6	once	TRBD2	TRBJ2-3	CASRPPGLAGDTQYF	TGTGCCAGCAGACCACCGGGACTAGCGGGAGATACGCAGTATTTT
TRBV6-6	NA	NA	TRBJ2-3	CASSYPPDGTDTQYF	TGTGCCAGCAGTTACCCCCCCGACGGGACAGATACGCAGTATTTT